This TCR beta chain came from a study of PD-1 blockade in classical Hodgkin lymphoma. Points from the study as a whole: At C4D1, TCR diversity had climbed significantly for CD4+ cells, though not for CD8+ cells.

With respect to this clone: Its target is unknown.

Sample time point: cycle 4 day 1 (C4D1), after 6 weeks of nivolumab. Every single patient, without exception, relapsed after autologous stem cell transplantation, and brentuximab vedotin exposure varied. Classification of best responses gave complete response, partial response or progressive disease. The germline CDR1 and CDR2 sequences are SGHTA and FQGNSA. The CDR3 consists of 15 residues. V lost 0 bases to trimming and J lost 4 bases, with 12 bases between them. Assay used: immunoSEQ multiplex PCR; TCRdb lists only in-frame clones, some missing. The data hold 35,000 to 50,000 clones, with 66% observed a single time.

Sequencing used peripheral blood mononuclear cells (PBMCs), obtained before the fourth cycle of nivolumab. This chain links TRBV7-2 with TRBJ1-2; D is unresolved. The TCR comes from a human donor with classical Hodgkin lymphoma. The CDR3: CASSLASGLGYGYTF. CDR3 nucleotides: TGTGCCAGCAGCTTAGCGTCCGGGCTAGGCTATGGCTACACCTTC.